The 11 T cell receptor beta chains below were found in one sample sequenced in a study of blood T cells in healthy people across ages. Primed by a sample-barcoded 5' primer and a J-beta primer mix, a second PCR proceeded for about 7 to 11 cycles. TCRdb re-analysed the 5' RACE reads in MiXCR, keeping a single row per CDR3 protein. The sample yields 650,000 to 1,000,000 distinct CDR3 sequences, under 40% seen once. The sample comprised blood. The receptors originated from a man aged 18 to 29 in good health.

The chain recombines TRBV20-1 with TRBJ2-3; no firm D call. The CDR3 is made up of 15 amino acids. Per germline, CDR1 DFQATT and CDR2 SNEGSKA (reference sequence). The V gene lost 2 bases and the J gene lost 0 bases, with 12 bases spanning the gap. Here the CDR3 DNA reads TGCAGTGCTAGACCAAACGGAGCTAGCACAGATACGCAGTATTTT. It codes for CSARPNGASTDTQYF.

The chain recombines TRBV21-1 with TRBJ2-3. TRBV21-1 is a pseudogene segment. CDR3 length: 15 residues. Here the CDR3 reads CASSKGPSVSDTQYF. The DNA for the CDR3 is TGTGCCAGCAGCAAAGGTCCAAGTGTCTCCGATACGCAGTATTTT.

This clonotype is a singleton in its sample. This chain connects TRBV3-1 to TRBJ2-5, with 9 bases lining up with TRBD1. Per germline, CDR1 LGHDT and CDR2 YNNKEL (reference sequence). V shed 6 bases and J 3 bases; nucleotides not matched to a gene: 5. There are 14 residues in the CDR3. The CDR3 bases are TGTGCCAGCAGGGATAGGACAGGGGAAGAGACCCAGTACTTC. It encodes CASRDRTGEETQYF.

This clonotype was counted between two and nine times. This rearrangement joins TRBV24-1 to TRBJ1-5; the match to TRBD1 covers 7 bases. Trimming cost V 4 bases and J 4 bases; bases outside gene matches: 3. This CDR3 has 14 amino acids. Germline CDR1 KGHDR, CDR2 SFDVKD. The CDR3 coding sequence is TGTGCCACCAGTGAGACAGGGAGAAATCAGCCCCAGCATTTT. Protein sequence: CATSETGRNQPQHF.

The chain uses TRBV12-3 or TRBV12-4 and TRBJ1-5, with TRBD1 identical over 7 bases. The trim removed 8 bases at V and 0 bases at J, leaving 7 bases unmatched. This CDR3 spans 15 amino acids. CDR3 in amino acids: CASGNTGDSNQPQHF. In DNA form, the CDR3 reads TGTGCCAGCGGGAACACAGGGGATAGCAATCAGCCCCAGCATTTT.

On this clonotype: Relative to the germline gene, one junction end is altered; a read error may explain this. The chain combines TRBV5-1 with TRBJ2-2; D uncertain. The CDR3 contains 15 residues. In germline, CDR1 is SGHRS, CDR2 YFSETQ. The CDR3 here is CASSLDGRNIGELFF. CDR3 in DNA: TGCGCCAGCAGCTTGGATGGACGGAACATCGGGGAGCTGTTTTTT. The full variable domain, rest sourced from reference TRBV5-1 and TRBJ2-2, is KAGVTQTPRYLIKTRGQQVTLSCSPISGHRSVSWYQQTPGQGLQFLFEYFSETQRNKGNFPGRFSGRQFSNSRSEMNVSTLELGDSALYLCASSLDGRNIGELFFGEGSRLTVL.

This clonotype was observed once. The chain recombines TRBV29-1 with TRBJ2-7, with D perhaps matching TRBD1 (5 bases). CDR3 size: 15 residues. Germline CDR1 reads SQVTM; CDR2 reads ANQGSEA. Trimming shortened V by 5 bases and J by 0 bases, and 17 bases separated the two germline ends. In nucleotides, the CDR3 is TGCAGCGTTTCCTCGGTACAGGAGAGCTCCTACGAGCAGTACTTC. Its protein is CSVSSVQESSYEQYF.

V gene TRBV30 combines with J gene TRBJ2-6; TRBD1 might be the D (8 bases). V lost 8 bases, J lost 11 bases, and 25 bases lay in between. Germline V lookup: CDR1 GTSNPN, CDR2 SVGIG (reference sequence). This CDR3 spans 15 amino acids. The CDR3 DNA reads TGTGCCCGCGCCCGGACAGGGAGGGGGTTGGACGTCCTGACTTTC. This sequence encodes CARARTGRGLDVLTF.

The rearrangement joins TRBV20-1 to TRBJ2-5; D might be TRBD2 (6 bases). V lost 3 bases to trimming and J lost 11 bases, with 13 bases between them. Germline CDR1 and CDR2: DFQATT and SNEGSKA (reference sequence). This CDR3 region has 11 residues. CDR3 in DNA: TGCAGTGCTAGGCCCGGGGGTGAGCAGTACTTC. Translation gives CSARPGGEQYF.

The V call is TRBV21-1, the J call TRBJ2-7; the table calls TRBD1, which could not be checked here. TRBV21-1 constitutes a pseudogene. The CDR3 is 17 residues long. CDR3 DNA: TGTGCCAGCAGCTTTGGCCGCAGCGGGGCAGGAATCTACGAGCAGTACTTC. Protein product: CASSFGRSGAGIYEQYF.

This sequence joins TRBV3-1 and TRBJ2-7, with TRBD2 matching over 12 bases. CDR1 is LGHDT and CDR2 is YNNKEL in the germline V gene (reference sequence). The trim removed 5 bases at V and 10 bases at J, leaving 12 bases unmatched. The CDR3 runs 15 residues. CDR3 in DNA: TGTGCCAGCAGCTCAACTAGCGGGGGGTATTGTCCCCAGTACTTC. Amino acids: CASSSTSGGYCPQYF.